This is a list of T cell receptor beta chains from one sample in a study of shared clonotypes between healthy human individuals. Profiling relied on immunoSEQ multiplex PCR, and the TCRdb table lists in-frame clones only, not all of them. The table records about 2.1 million clones, just over 90% of them present only once. Sequencing was performed on naive CD8+ T cells from PBMCs. The receptor set was obtained from a man in his late teens or twenties in good health. Some clones in this sample may be carry-over from other donors' samples. Both conserved end residues are part of each CDR3. Fields, in order: V gene, clone size, D gene, J gene, CDR3 DNA, CDR3 protein. The D gene is left open where the match is weak. The size entry is marked missing in some rows and otherwise reads once, few, many or a size class.

v_gene: TRBV4-2
abundance: -
d_gene: TRBD2
j_gene: TRBJ2-5
CDR3nt: TGTGCCAGCAGCCACCAACCCGGGGGGGGCCACCAAGAGACCCAGTACTTC
CDR3aa: CASSHQPGGGHQETQYF

v_gene: TRBV7-9
abundance: -
d_gene: -
j_gene: TRBJ1-2
CDR3nt: TGTGCCAGCAGCTTCCCAGGGACCCAACACTATGGCTACACCTTC
CDR3aa: CASSFPGTQHYGYTF

v_gene: TRBV6-1
abundance: -
d_gene: -
j_gene: TRBJ2-7
CDR3nt: TGTGCCAGCAGGGAGGTCTACGAGCAGTACTTC
CDR3aa: CASREVYEQYF

v_gene: TRBV5-6
abundance: -
d_gene: TRBD2
j_gene: TRBJ2-3
CDR3nt: TGTGCCAGCAGCCCGGGGACTAGCGGCACAGATACGCAGTATTTT
CDR3aa: CASSPGTSGTDTQYF

v_gene: TRBV29-1
abundance: -
d_gene: -
j_gene: TRBJ2-7
CDR3nt: TGCAGCGTAGCTCAGGGTGCCTACGAGCAGTACTTC
CDR3aa: CSVAQGAYEQYF

v_gene: TRBV11-2
abundance: -
d_gene: -
j_gene: TRBJ2-3
CDR3nt: TGTGCCAGCAGCTTAGGCTACAGGTTGAGCGCAGATACGCAGTATTTT
CDR3aa: CASSLGYRLSADTQYF

v_gene: TRBV19
abundance: -
d_gene: -
j_gene: TRBJ2-7
CDR3nt: TGTGCCAGTGCTTCTCGACGGGGGCGCCACGAGCAGTACTTC
CDR3aa: CASASRRGRHEQYF

v_gene: TRBV5-1
abundance: -
d_gene: -
j_gene: TRBJ1-1
CDR3nt: TGCGCCAGCAGAACAGGCGATCGAAACACTGAAGCTTTCTTT
CDR3aa: CASRTGDRNTEAFF

v_gene: TRBV27
abundance: -
d_gene: -
j_gene: TRBJ2-1
CDR3nt: TGTGCCAGCAGTCCCCGGGGTGGTGAGCAGTTCTTC
CDR3aa: CASSPRGGEQFF

v_gene: TRBV9
abundance: -
d_gene: TRBD1
j_gene: TRBJ1-1
CDR3nt: TGTGCCAGCAGCGTAAACCCGGGACAGGGACTGAACACTGAAGCTTTCTTT
CDR3aa: CASSVNPGQGLNTEAFF

v_gene: TRBV11-3
abundance: -
d_gene: -
j_gene: TRBJ1-1
CDR3nt: TGTGCCAGCCCCACCGCCGGGGCGAACACTGAAGCTTTCTTT
CDR3aa: CASPTAGANTEAFF

v_gene: TRBV11-2
abundance: -
d_gene: -
j_gene: TRBJ1-2
CDR3nt: TGTGCCAGCAGCTTAGGTTCTGGGTTTTATGGCTACACCTTC
CDR3aa: CASSLGSGFYGYTF

v_gene: TRBV18
abundance: -
d_gene: -
j_gene: TRBJ2-7
CDR3nt: TGTGCCAGCTCTCGTGGAGGCTACGAGCAGTACTTC
CDR3aa: CASSRGGYEQYF

v_gene: TRBV9
abundance: -
d_gene: -
j_gene: TRBJ2-2
CDR3nt: TGTGCCAGCAGCCCCACGGGCACCGGGGAGCTGTTTTTT
CDR3aa: CASSPTGTGELFF

v_gene: TRBV9
abundance: -
d_gene: -
j_gene: TRBJ2-7
CDR3nt: TGTGCCAGCAGCGTAGGCTGGAAAAACTACGAGCAGTACTTC
CDR3aa: CASSVGWKNYEQYF

v_gene: TRBV27
abundance: -
d_gene: -
j_gene: TRBJ1-5
CDR3nt: TGTGCCAGCAGTTTAGGAGGAAGCAATCAGCCCCAGCATTTT
CDR3aa: CASSLGGSNQPQHF

v_gene: TRBV7-9
abundance: -
d_gene: -
j_gene: TRBJ2-1
CDR3nt: TGTGCCAGCAGCCTTACTGCTCGACAGGACAATGAGCAGTTCTTC
CDR3aa: CASSLTARQDNEQFF

v_gene: TRBV7-9
abundance: once
d_gene: -
j_gene: TRBJ2-1
CDR3nt: TGTGCCAGCAGCTTACCGGGACCCCGGGTGGAGCAGTTCTTC
CDR3aa: CASSLPGPRVEQFF

v_gene: TRBV7-8
abundance: -
d_gene: -
j_gene: TRBJ2-1
CDR3nt: TGTGCCAGCAGCTTATTAACAGGGAGGAATGAGCAGTTCTTC
CDR3aa: CASSLLTGRNEQFF

v_gene: TRBV6-4
abundance: -
d_gene: -
j_gene: TRBJ2-7
CDR3nt: TGTGCCAGCAGTGAGTTCGCAGAAACGTACGAGCAGTACTTC
CDR3aa: CASSEFAETYEQYF

v_gene: TRBV29-1
abundance: -
d_gene: -
j_gene: TRBJ2-1
CDR3nt: TGCAGGGATCGCGCCAATGAGCAGTTCTTC
CDR3aa: CRDRANEQFF

v_gene: TRBV9
abundance: -
d_gene: -
j_gene: TRBJ2-1
CDR3nt: TGTGCCAGCAGCCTGTGGGGGGACGGCGGTGAGCAGTTCTTC
CDR3aa: CASSLWGDGGEQFF

v_gene: TRBV10-3
abundance: -
d_gene: -
j_gene: TRBJ2-1
CDR3nt: TGTGCCATCAGTCCCGGGAGTCATGAGCAGTTCTTC
CDR3aa: CAISPGSHEQFF

v_gene: TRBV4-1
abundance: -
d_gene: -
j_gene: TRBJ2-1
CDR3nt: TGCGCCAGCAGCCTAAGGACTACCCTATACAATGAGCAGTTCTTC
CDR3aa: CASSLRTTLYNEQFF

v_gene: TRBV27
abundance: -
d_gene: TRBD1
j_gene: TRBJ2-5
CDR3nt: TGTGCCAGCACCCCCCTAGGGACAGTAGTGGAGACCCAGTACTTC
CDR3aa: CASTPLGTVVETQYF

v_gene: TRBV4-1
abundance: once
d_gene: -
j_gene: TRBJ2-2
CDR3nt: TGCGCCAGCAGCCCAACCACTAACACCGGGGAGCTGTTTTTT
CDR3aa: CASSPTTNTGELFF

v_gene: TRBV5-6
abundance: -
d_gene: -
j_gene: TRBJ2-1
CDR3nt: TGTGCCAGCACCACCGCGGCAGTTAAGATCTACAATGAGCAGTTCTTC
CDR3aa: CASTTAAVKIYNEQFF

v_gene: TRBV29-1
abundance: once
d_gene: -
j_gene: TRBJ1-1
CDR3nt: TGCAGCGTTGAAGGGTACCGGAAAAACACTGAAGCTTTCTTT
CDR3aa: CSVEGYRKNTEAFF

v_gene: TRBV7-9
abundance: few
d_gene: TRBD1
j_gene: TRBJ2-5
CDR3nt: TGTGCCAGCAGCGCTAGACAGGGGGCGGAGGAAGAGACCCAGTACTTC
CDR3aa: CASSARQGAEEETQYF

v_gene: TRBV28
abundance: once
d_gene: -
j_gene: TRBJ2-7
CDR3nt: TGTGCCAGCGGGGAGGTGACCTACGAGCAGTACTTC
CDR3aa: CASGEVTYEQYF

v_gene: TRBV7-9
abundance: few
d_gene: -
j_gene: TRBJ2-7
CDR3nt: TGTGCCAGCAGCTTAGATTCAGGGGACTACGAGCAGTACTTC
CDR3aa: CASSLDSGDYEQYF

v_gene: TRBV7-9
abundance: -
d_gene: -
j_gene: TRBJ2-7
CDR3nt: TGTGCCAGCAGCGCCGGGCCCCCCAAGCAGTACTTC
CDR3aa: CASSAGPPKQYF

v_gene: TRBV9
abundance: -
d_gene: -
j_gene: TRBJ2-3
CDR3nt: TGTGCCAGCAGCGTAGAGGGTAGTCAGAACACAGATACGCAGTATTTT
CDR3aa: CASSVEGSQNTDTQYF

v_gene: TRBV2
abundance: -
d_gene: -
j_gene: TRBJ1-3
CDR3nt: TGTGCCAGCAGTGAAGGGTTCTCTGGAAACACCATATATTTT
CDR3aa: CASSEGFSGNTIYF

v_gene: TRBV6-5
abundance: -
d_gene: TRBD1
j_gene: TRBJ2-7
CDR3nt: TGTGCCAGCACTTATAGGCAGGGGGCGCGGGAGCAGTACTTC
CDR3aa: CASTYRQGAREQYF

v_gene: TRBV28
abundance: once
d_gene: -
j_gene: TRBJ2-5
CDR3nt: TGTGCCACGGACTCGATTGACCTCCAAGAGACCCAGTACTTC
CDR3aa: CATDSIDLQETQYF

v_gene: TRBV27
abundance: -
d_gene: -
j_gene: TRBJ1-5
CDR3nt: TGTGCCAGCCGTTCGGAGTTTGGGGGCAATCAGCCCCAGCATTTT
CDR3aa: CASRSEFGGNQPQHF

v_gene: TRBV7-9
abundance: -
d_gene: -
j_gene: TRBJ2-5
CDR3nt: TGTGCCAGCAGCCTACCCGGGTCCCAGTACTTC
CDR3aa: CASSLPGSQYF

v_gene: TRBV10-3
abundance: -
d_gene: -
j_gene: TRBJ2-7
CDR3nt: TGTGCCATCAGTGAGAGGCAGGGCCCTCCCGCCGAGCAGTACTTC
CDR3aa: CAISERQGPPAEQYF

v_gene: TRBV28
abundance: -
d_gene: TRBD1
j_gene: TRBJ2-1
CDR3nt: TGTGCCAGCAGTCCCAGACAGGGGGGGACGGAGCAGTTCTTC
CDR3aa: CASSPRQGGTEQFF

v_gene: TRBV9
abundance: once
d_gene: -
j_gene: TRBJ2-2
CDR3nt: TGTGCCAGCAGCGTAGATGGACCTGGGGAGCTGTTTTTT
CDR3aa: CASSVDGPGELFF

v_gene: TRBV10-3
abundance: -
d_gene: -
j_gene: TRBJ2-4
CDR3nt: TGTGCCATCAGTGGACTAGACCCCATAGACCCTACCAAAAACATTCAGTACTTC
CDR3aa: CAISGLDPIDPTKNIQYF

v_gene: TRBV27
abundance: -
d_gene: TRBD1
j_gene: TRBJ2-5
CDR3nt: TGTGCCAGCAGTTTAGGGACAGGGGGACCCCCGGAGACCCAGTACTTC
CDR3aa: CASSLGTGGPPETQYF

v_gene: TRBV27
abundance: -
d_gene: -
j_gene: TRBJ2-7
CDR3nt: TGTGCCAGCAGGCCGGGAGCCCTCTCCTACGAGCAGTACTTC
CDR3aa: CASRPGALSYEQYF

v_gene: TRBV4-1
abundance: -
d_gene: -
j_gene: TRBJ2-1
CDR3nt: TGCGCCAGCAGCCAAGCTACACGCAGTGAGCAGTTCTTC
CDR3aa: CASSQATRSEQFF

v_gene: TRBV7-6
abundance: -
d_gene: TRBD2
j_gene: TRBJ2-1
CDR3nt: TGTGCCAGCAGCACGGGACTAGCTCGCTACAATGAGCAGTTCTTC
CDR3aa: CASSTGLARYNEQFF

v_gene: TRBV7-9
abundance: once
d_gene: -
j_gene: TRBJ1-3
CDR3nt: TGTGCCAGCAGCCCGACGATCAGGGCTGGAAACACCATATATTTT
CDR3aa: CASSPTIRAGNTIYF

v_gene: TRBV9
abundance: -
d_gene: -
j_gene: TRBJ2-1
CDR3nt: TGTGCCAGCAGCGTAGGTTGGAAGGGAACCTACAATGAGCAGTTCTTC
CDR3aa: CASSVGWKGTYNEQFF

v_gene: TRBV19
abundance: -
d_gene: -
j_gene: TRBJ2-3
CDR3nt: TGTGCCAGTAGTATAGATCAGGAGGGTACAGATACGCAGTATTTT
CDR3aa: CASSIDQEGTDTQYF

v_gene: TRBV29-1
abundance: -
d_gene: -
j_gene: TRBJ2-1
CDR3nt: TGCAGCGTTCATTTCTATAATGAGCAGTTCTTC
CDR3aa: CSVHFYNEQFF

v_gene: TRBV5-1
abundance: -
d_gene: -
j_gene: TRBJ2-7
CDR3nt: TGCGCCAGCAGCTTGGGGTCCGGCTCCTACGAGCAGTACTTC
CDR3aa: CASSLGSGSYEQYF

v_gene: TRBV6-1
abundance: -
d_gene: TRBD1
j_gene: TRBJ1-1
CDR3nt: TGTGCCAGCAGTGTAACGGCAGGGGGGACTGAAGCTTTCTTT
CDR3aa: CASSVTAGGTEAFF

v_gene: TRBV6-1
abundance: -
d_gene: -
j_gene: TRBJ2-2
CDR3nt: TGTGCCAGCAGTGAAGGTCTTAGTCCAAACACCGGGGAGCTGTTTTTT
CDR3aa: CASSEGLSPNTGELFF